These 15 T cell receptor beta chains were sequenced from one sample in a study of persistence of HIV-infected CD4 T cells. These receptors lack a known antigen. Stimulation used around 10 ug/mL lysate from CMV-infected fibroblasts. Sorted nonresponding memory CD4+ T cells were CD40L-negative, CD69-negative, CD45RO-high. This was the immunoSEQ version 4 assay in survey mode. Sequencing was performed with immunoSEQ multiplex PCR; in TCRdb, only in-frame clones are kept and a portion is missing. The sample consists of tens of thousands of clones, 82% of them appearing once. The sequencing used CD4+ T cells sorted from PBMCs after roughly 18-hour stimulation, collected from a patient who received antiretroviral therapy. All receptors derive from an adult woman with HIV who was CMV-seropositive.

This clone was seen only once. This chain joins TRBV5-5 and TRBJ2-3; 9 bases are shared with TRBD1. Trimming at V came to 4 bases and at J to 2 bases, leaving 8 bases not matched to a gene. CDR3 length: 16 residues. The germline V gene encodes CDR1 SGHKS and CDR2 YYEKEE (reference sequence). CDR3 DNA: TGTGCCAGCAGCCCTGGGGGACAGGGTCCCACAGATACGCAGTATTTT. Protein product: CASSPGGQGPTDTQYF.

The chain is built from TRBV6-5 and TRBJ2-5; 7 positions agree with TRBD1. Per the germline V gene, CDR1 is MNHEY and CDR2 is SVGAGI. With V trimmed by 4 bases and J by 3 bases, 11 bases remained unmatched. This CDR3 region has 16 residues. CDR3 coding DNA: TGTGCCAGCAGTTTTTCAAGTCGGGACAGAAAAGAGACCCAGTACTTC. This sequence encodes CASSFSSRDRKETQYF.

The rearrangement uses TRBV2 and TRBJ1-1; tentative D call: TRBD1 (5 bases). The CDR3 runs 16 residues. The V gene's germline CDR1 is SNHLY and CDR2 FYNNEI. Between the trimmed V and J ends, which lost 4 bases and 0 bases, there was a span of 15 bases. DNA for the CDR3: TGTGCCAGCAGTGTACAAGGGGCTGATGTGAACACTGAAGCTTTCTTT. It is translated as CASSVQGADVNTEAFF.

The chain employs TRBV3-1 (or the pseudogene TRBV3-2) and TRBJ2-4, with D perhaps TRBD2 (5 bases). CDR3 length: 14 amino acids. V lost 4 bases, J lost 7 bases, and 14 bases lay in between. Germline-derived CDR1 and CDR2 are LGHDT and YNNKEL (reference sequence). CDR3: CASSPKGGGNIQYF. CDR3 coding DNA: TGTGCCAGCAGCCCTAAGGGTGGCGGGAACATTCAGTACTTC.

This chain uses TRBV6-1 with TRBJ2-5; TRBD1 aligns across 9 bases. Germline V gene data show CDR1 as MNHNS and CDR2 as SASEGT. V lost 5 bases and J lost 4; bases outside the gene matches: 8. The CDR3 loop spans 15 amino acids. Written as DNA, the CDR3 is TGTGCCAGCAGTCTTCAAACAGGGGGCAGAGAGACCCAGTACTTC. This translates into CASSLQTGGRETQYF.

The rearrangement joins TRBV11-3 to TRBJ1-6; TRBD1 matches at 9 bases. CDR3 length equals 17 residues. In germline, CDR1 is SGHNT, CDR2 YENEEA. Trimming removed 4 bases from V and 7 bases from J; junction bases left unmatched: 11. The CDR3 region is CASSSFRDRVGNSPLHF. The CDR3 nucleotides are TGTGCCAGCAGCTCCTTTCGGGACAGGGTTGGAAATTCACCCCTCCACTTT.

The chain has TRBV16 and TRBJ1-1; TRBD1 agrees at 7 bases. V was clipped by 4 bases and J by 1 base; unmatched bases: 6. Germline loops: CDR1 KGHSY, CDR2 FQNENV. The CDR3 consists of 15 residues. Here the CDR3 DNA reads TGTGCCAGCAGCCGTCGACAGGGAGCGAACACTGAAGCTTTCTTT. Its translation is CASSRRQGANTEAFF.

In this sample, this clone turned up a few times. The V call is TRBV6-1, the J call TRBJ2-4, with no clear D. Trimming cost V 2 bases and J 4 bases, with 12 bases left between them. There are 15 residues in the CDR3. The germline CDR1 and CDR2 sequences are MNHNS and SASEGT. CDR3 protein: CASSEMTPTKNIQYF. The CDR3 DNA reads TGTGCCAGCAGTGAAATGACACCTACTAAAAACATTCAGTACTTC.

This clone was observed a handful of times. The chain is built from TRBV5-6 and TRBJ1-2; 10 bases line up with TRBD1. V dropped 4 bases and J dropped 4; count of bases not matched to a gene: 7. The length of the CDR3 is 15 residues. Germline-derived CDR1 and CDR2 are SGHDT and YYEEEE. The CDR3 nucleotides read TGTGCCAGCAGCCCCCGACAGGGGGCTTCCTATGGCTACACCTTC. Translation: CASSPRQGASYGYTF. Together with reference TRBV5-6 and TRBJ1-2, the CDR3 gives the full variable domain: DAGVTQSPTHLIKTRGQQVTLRCSPKSGHDTVSWYQQALGQGPQFIFQYYEEEERQRGNFPDRFSGHQFPNYSSELNVNALLLGDSALYLCASSPRQGASYGYTFGSGTRLTVV.

This sequence joins TRBV7-2 and TRBJ1-1; a possible D gene is TRBD1 (6 bases). CDR1 and CDR2 from the germline V gene are SGHTA and FQGNSA. There are 14 residues in the CDR3. V was trimmed by 4 bases and J by 1 base, leaving 10 bases between them. The CDR3 DNA reads as TGTGCCAGCAGCTCCCAGGGGAGGAACACTGAAGCTTTCTTT. Encoded protein: CASSSQGRNTEAFF.

This chain links TRBV5-6 with TRBJ1-2, with D perhaps matching TRBD1 (6 bases). Germline CDR1 is SGHDT and CDR2 is YYEEEE. The CDR3 has 13 residues. Trimming stripped 4 bases from V and 0 bases from J, with 7 bases between. The CDR3 DNA follows: TGTGCCAGCAGCCACAGGGCTAACTATGGCTACACCTTC. Translated, it gives CASSHRANYGYTF.

V is TRBV7-9 and J is TRBJ1-2, with D unclear. V was shortened by 4 bases and J by 4 bases, with 13 bases between the two germline ends. From germline, CDR1 is SEHNR and CDR2 FQNEAQ (reference sequence). This CDR3 contains 14 residues. The CDR3 sequence: CASSSSDDLYGYTF. The DNA of the CDR3 is TGTGCCAGCAGCTCATCAGACGACCTCTATGGCTACACCTTC.

The rearrangement links TRBV4-1 to TRBJ2-7; D remains unclear. V was trimmed by 4 bases and J by 6 bases, leaving 16 bases between them. The CDR3 totals 14 residues. Germline values: CDR1 MGHRA, CDR2 YSYEKL. The CDR3 DNA is TGCGCCAGCAGCCGCCTTGGCGGAGAGGCCGAGCAGTACTTC. This encodes CASSRLGGEAEQYF.

This chain connects TRBV6-2 or TRBV6-3 to TRBJ1-1; tentative D call: TRBD1 (6 bases). Trimming cost V 6 bases and J 4 bases, with 27 bases left between them. The CDR3 covers 18 residues. The germline V gene encodes CDR1 MNHEY and CDR2 SVGEGT. The CDR3 here is CASSRISTGPRRGTEAFF. The CDR3 nucleotides are TGTGCCAGCAGCAGAATATCAACAGGGCCCCGCAGGGGCACTGAAGCTTTCTTT.

V is TRBV5-1 and J is TRBJ1-6; TRBD1 matches at 11 bases. The CDR3 is 14 residues long. From germline, CDR1 is SGHRS and CDR2 YFSETQ. The J segment lost 9 bases and the V segment lost 4 bases, leaving 3 bases of the junction unmatched. CDR3 region: CASSRDRGGSPLHF. The CDR3 DNA reads as TGCGCCAGCAGCCGGGACAGGGGGGGTTCACCCCTCCACTTT. The whole variable domain, filled in from reference TRBV5-1 and TRBJ1-6, reads KAGVTQTPRYLIKTRGQQVTLSCSPISGHRSVSWYQQTPGQGLQFLFEYFSETQRNKGNFPGRFSGRQFSNSRSEMNVSTLELGDSALYLCASSRDRGGSPLHFGNGTRLTVT.